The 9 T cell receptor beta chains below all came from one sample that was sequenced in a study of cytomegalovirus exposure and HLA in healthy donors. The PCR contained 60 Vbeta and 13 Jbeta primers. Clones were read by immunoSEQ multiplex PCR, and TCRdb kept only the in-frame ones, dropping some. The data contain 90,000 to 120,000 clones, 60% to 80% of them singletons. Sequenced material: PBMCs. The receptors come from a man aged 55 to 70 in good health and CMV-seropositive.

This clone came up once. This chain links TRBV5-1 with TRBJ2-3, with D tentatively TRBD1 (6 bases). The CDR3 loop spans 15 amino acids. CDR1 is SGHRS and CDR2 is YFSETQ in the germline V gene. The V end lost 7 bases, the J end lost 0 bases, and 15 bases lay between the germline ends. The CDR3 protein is CASRNQGPSTDTQYF. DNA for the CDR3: TGCGCCAGCCGGAATCAGGGGCCTAGCACAGATACGCAGTATTTT.

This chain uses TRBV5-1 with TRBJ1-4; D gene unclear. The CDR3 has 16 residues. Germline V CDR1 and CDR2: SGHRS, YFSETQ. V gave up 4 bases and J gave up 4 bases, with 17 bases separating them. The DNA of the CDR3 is TGCGCCAGCAGCCAGACACCCGTTTCGGTTAATGAAAAACTGTTTTTT. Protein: CASSQTPVSVNEKLFF.

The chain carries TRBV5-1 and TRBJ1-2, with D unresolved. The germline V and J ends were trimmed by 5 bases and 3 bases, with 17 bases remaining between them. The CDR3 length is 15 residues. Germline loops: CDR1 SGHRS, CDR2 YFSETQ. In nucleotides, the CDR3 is TGCGCCAGCAGGAGGGCGGACCCAACTGACTATGGCTACACCTTC. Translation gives CASRRADPTDYGYTF.

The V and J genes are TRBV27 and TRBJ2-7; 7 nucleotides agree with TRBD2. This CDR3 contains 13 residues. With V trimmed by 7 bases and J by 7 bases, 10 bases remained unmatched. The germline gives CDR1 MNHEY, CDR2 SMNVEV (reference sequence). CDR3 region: CASTPGRAGEQYF. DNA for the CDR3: TGTGCCAGCACCCCTGGGAGGGCCGGAGAGCAGTACTTC.

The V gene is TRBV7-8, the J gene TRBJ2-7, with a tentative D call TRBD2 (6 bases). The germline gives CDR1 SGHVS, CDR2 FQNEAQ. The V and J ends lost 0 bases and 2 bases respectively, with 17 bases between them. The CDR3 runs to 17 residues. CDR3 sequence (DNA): TGTGCCAGCAGCTTAGCGGGGGGTCAACCGACAACCTACGAGCAGTACTTC. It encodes CASSLAGGQPTTYEQYF.

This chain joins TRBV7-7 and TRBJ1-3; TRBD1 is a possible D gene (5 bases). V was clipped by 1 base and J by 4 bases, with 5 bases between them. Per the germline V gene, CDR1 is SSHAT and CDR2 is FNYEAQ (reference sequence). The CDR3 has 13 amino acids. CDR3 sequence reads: CASSLGQGNTIYF. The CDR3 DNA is TGTGCCAGCAGCTTAGGACAGGGAAACACCATATATTTT. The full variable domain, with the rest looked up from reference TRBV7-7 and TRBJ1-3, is GAGVSQSPRYKVTKRGQDVTLRCDPISSHATLYWYQQALGQGPEFLTYFNYEAQPDKSGLPSDRFSAERPEGSISTLTIQRTEQRDSAMYRCASSLGQGNTIYFGEGSWLTVV.

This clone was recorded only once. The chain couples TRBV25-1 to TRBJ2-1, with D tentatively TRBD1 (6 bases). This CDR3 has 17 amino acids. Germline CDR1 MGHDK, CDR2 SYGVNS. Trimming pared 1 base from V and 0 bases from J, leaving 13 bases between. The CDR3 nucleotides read TGTGCCAGCAGTGAATGGGGGCAACAGAGCTCCTACAATGAGCAGTTCTTC. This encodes CASSEWGQQSSYNEQFF.

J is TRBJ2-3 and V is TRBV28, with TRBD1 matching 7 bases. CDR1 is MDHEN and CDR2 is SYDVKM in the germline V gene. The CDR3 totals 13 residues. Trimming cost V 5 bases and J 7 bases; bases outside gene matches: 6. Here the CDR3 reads CASSPSRGNTQYF. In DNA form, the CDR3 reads TGTGCCAGCAGTCCAAGCAGGGGGAATACGCAGTATTTT.

This chain's CDR3 is CASSAQSVSYNEQFF. In DNA, the CDR3 is TGTGCCAGCAGCGCCCAATCGGTATCCTACAATGAGCAGTTCTTC. The gene calls are TRBV9 and TRBJ2-1, with unresolved D. Trimming took 3 bases from V and 1 from J, leaving 11 bases between them. Germline V gene lookup returns CDR1 SGDLS and CDR2 YYNGEE. This CDR3 spans 15 amino acids.